The source of this T cell receptor (beta chain) is a study of Graves' ophthalmopathy and Graves' hyperthyroidism. Germline CDR1 is MNHEY and CDR2 is SVGEGT. V lost 2 bases, J lost 8 bases, and 13 bases lay in between. CDR3 size: 14 residues. The sample holds many counts of this clonotype. The sequenced template was RNA, covering the TCR beta CDR3 region. First-round RT-PCR with HTBI primers preceded a second-round multiplex PCR. TCRdb passed the multiplex PCR reads through MiXCR, listing each CDR3 protein once. The sample comprises approximately 210,000 distinct CDR3 sequences, roughly 29% of which are singletons, and 9.1% rests with the top ten.

This clonotype was obtained from a man over 45 with Graves' ophthalmopathy. The V call is TRBV6-2 or TRBV6-3, the J call TRBJ1-5; tentative D call: TRBD1 (5 bases). Sequencing was performed on peripheral blood. CDR3 sequence: CASSYPAWGKPQHF. DNA of the CDR3: TGTGCCAGCAGTTACCCCGCCTGGGGCAAGCCCCAGCATTTT.